This T cell receptor beta chain emerged from a study of spatial heterogeneity in lung cancer. This clonotype was observed many times. CDR3 length: 12 residues. The germline gives CDR1 SGHTA, CDR2 FQGNSA. The junction had 2 bases not matched to a gene; V was cut back by 2 bases and J by 8 bases. Sample time point: blood at routine non-recurrence follow-up after resection. From tumor, nontumor lung or frozen PBMC, whole RNA was taken unsorted for sequencing. TCRdb ran MiXCR on the 5' RACE reads and lists one entry per CDR3 protein. The data contain around 120,000 distinct CDR3 sequences, approximately 12% of them singletons.

The chain has TRBV7-2 and TRBJ1-2; TRBD1 agrees at 7 bases. The sample in question was PBMCs, obtained at follow-up. The sequence came from a male donor with early-stage non-small cell lung cancer. CDR3 residues: CASSLNRGGYTF. The CDR3 DNA reads as TGTGCCAGCAGCTTAAACAGGGGCGGCTACACCTTC. Looking up the rest from reference TRBV7-2 and TRBJ1-2 gives the full variable domain: GAGVSQSPSNKVTEKGKDVELRCDPISGHTALYWYRQSLGQGLEFLIYFQGNSAPDKSGLPSDRFSAERTGGSVSTLTIQRTQQEDSAVYLCASSLNRGGYTFGSGTRLTVV.